Presented here are 14 T cell receptor beta chains from one specimen sequenced in a study of post-analysis software for immune sequencing data (dated by TCRdb to 2013 to 2016). Study-wide conclusions, independent of this receptor: Significantly higher frequencies in patients than in controls were found for roughly 5 TRBV segments, including TRBV5-6, TRBV5-1 and TRBV20-1.

No antigen is known for these receptors. Library creation used PCR. Sequencing was performed on an Illumina HiSeq 2500. To reduce PCR and sequencing biases, unique molecular identifiers were incorporated into the TCR beta cDNA libraries. Clones were called with MiXCR by TCRdb after fastp trimmed the public reads at Q25, and only in-frame beta chains were retained. Duplicate CDR3 protein sequences are folded into a single record with the most common DNA and genes. The sample profile shows roughly 600,000 distinct CDR3 sequences; 44% of them were found once. In total, the top ten clones hold roughly 1.7% of the sample. Sequencing input: blood. Receptor source: a girl under 18 with multiple sclerosis.

CDR3 sequence reads: CASSFGSNNEQFF. The CDR3 nucleotides are TGTGCCAGCAGTTTTGGATCGAACAATGAGCAGTTCTTC. The rearrangement links TRBV12-3 or TRBV12-4 to TRBJ2-1, with D unclear. The V end lost 3 bases, the J end lost 5 bases, and 8 bases lay between the germline ends. The CDR3 has 13 residues.

The chain joins TRBV20-1 to TRBJ2-1; a possible D gene is TRBD2 (6 bases). Germline V gene lookup returns CDR1 DFQATT and CDR2 SNEGSKA (reference sequence). This CDR3 contains 15 residues. The V gene lost 0 bases and the J gene lost 4 bases, with 13 bases spanning the gap. CDR3 sequence reads: CSARDPGDLYNEQFF. The CDR3 DNA follows: TGCAGTGCTAGAGACCCCGGGGACTTGTACAATGAGCAGTTCTTC.

The J gene is TRBJ1-1, the V gene TRBV7-2; D may be TRBD1 (5 bases). CDR1 SGHTA and CDR2 FQGNSA come from the germline V gene. V shed 3 bases and J shed 4 bases, with 9 bases lying between them. The CDR3 is made up of 13 amino acids. The CDR3 DNA is TGTGCCAGCAGCTTTCAGGGATCCACTGAAGCTTTCTTT. It translates to CASSFQGSTEAFF.

This clonotype was observed a handful of times. This chain joins TRBV28 and TRBJ2-5; no firm D call. Germline CDR1 is MDHEN and CDR2 is SYDVKM. The CDR3 has 15 amino acids. Trimming cost V 7 bases and J 2 bases, with 17 bases left between them. CDR3 sequence: CASNDALGQQETQYF. The CDR3 DNA follows: TGTGCCAGCAATGACGCCCTAGGGCAACAAGAGACCCAGTACTTC.

The chain has TRBV7-9 and TRBJ2-3; TRBD1 aligns across 8 bases. CDR1 is SEHNR and CDR2 is FQNEAQ in the germline V gene (reference sequence). The CDR3 has 16 amino acids. V lost 5 bases and J lost 2; bases outside the gene matches: 9. CDR3 sequence: CASSTTGTGYTDTQYF. In DNA, the CDR3 is TGTGCCAGCAGCACAACCGGGACAGGCTACACAGATACGCAGTATTTT.

This clonotype came up a few times. J is TRBJ2-3 and V is TRBV3-1, with 10 bases that match TRBD2. The CDR3 is 15 amino acids. Germline V gene lookup returns CDR1 LGHDT and CDR2 YNNKEL (reference sequence). V trimming: 8 bases; J trimming: 0 bases; junction bases outside the gene matches: 5. The CDR3 reads CASGTSATSTDTQYF. The CDR3, as DNA: TGTGCCAGCGGGACTAGCGCAACTAGCACAGATACGCAGTATTTT.

Only one count was recorded for this clonotype. An end of the junction does not agree with germline; a read error may underlie this. V and J are TRBV9 and TRBJ2-6, with D perhaps matching TRBD1 (5 bases). The CDR3 extends over 16 amino acids. Germline V gene lookup returns CDR1 SGDLS and CDR2 YYNGEE. The CDR3 protein is CASSLDSFSGADVLTF. The CDR3 nucleotides are TGTGCCAGCAGCCTCGACTCGTTCTCTGGGGCCGACGTCCTGACTTTC.

This clonotype was counted between two and nine times. The V and J genes are TRBV12-3 or TRBV12-4 and TRBJ2-2, with D possibly TRBD1 on 6 matching bases. V lost 3 bases to trimming and J lost 3 bases, with 11 bases between them. The CDR3 contains 15 residues. The CDR3 loop reads CASSLIQGYTGELFF. CDR3 DNA: TGTGCCAGCAGTTTGATACAGGGCTACACCGGGGAGCTGTTTTTT.

The genes are TRBV5-1 and TRBJ2-4; 7 nucleotides match TRBD2. The tail of the sequence fits TRBJ2-7 better, so the J call may be wrong. The CDR3 is made up of 14 amino acids. Germline values: CDR1 SGHRS, CDR2 YFSETQ. The CDR3 nucleotides are TGCGCCAGCACCCCAGGACTAGATCAATACGAGCAGTACTTC. The encoded protein is CASTPGLDQYEQYF.

The chain links TRBV5-1 to TRBJ2-7; D is uncertain. The CDR3 loop spans 15 amino acids. Looked up from germline, CDR1 is SGHRS and CDR2 is YFSETQ. V gave up 0 bases and J gave up 3 bases, with 13 bases separating them. The chain's CDR3 is CASSLGPRTFYEQYF. In nucleotides, the CDR3 is TGCGCCAGCAGCTTGGGCCCGAGGACCTTCTACGAGCAGTACTTC.

The V gene is TRBV6-4, the J gene TRBJ1-1; tentative D call: TRBD1 (6 bases). Looked up from germline, CDR1 is MRHNA and CDR2 is SNTAGT. There are 15 residues in the CDR3. The germline V and J ends were trimmed by 0 bases and 7 bases, with 15 bases remaining between them. CDR3 in DNA: TGTGCCAGCAGTGACTCGATTGGGGGCGAGGGTGAAGCTTTCTTT. Translating gives CASSDSIGGEGEAFF.

This clonotype was counted only a few times. V is TRBV6-2 or TRBV6-3 and J is TRBJ2-1; a possible D gene is TRBD2 (6 bases). There are 13 residues in the CDR3. The germline CDR1 and CDR2 sequences are MNHEY and SVGEGT. Trimming pared 8 bases from V and 5 bases from J, leaving 13 bases between. In DNA, the CDR3 is TGTGCCAGCCGGGGCGGGGCGGACAATGAGCAGTTCTTC. Protein product: CASRGGADNEQFF.

This chain connects TRBV12-3 or TRBV12-4 to TRBJ1-6; tentatively, D is TRBD1 (6 bases). V lost 2 bases to trimming and J lost 7 bases, with 12 bases between them. The CDR3 covers 15 residues. CDR3 protein: CASSLSGARNSPLHF. Written as DNA, the CDR3 is TGTGCCAGCAGTTTATCGGGGGCCCGAAATTCACCCCTCCACTTT.

This clonotype was observed a few times. V gene TRBV5-1 combines with J gene TRBJ1-2, with D perhaps matching TRBD1 (6 bases). Germline CDR1 SGHRS, CDR2 YFSETQ. V was trimmed by 5 bases and J by 0 bases, leaving 14 bases between them. CDR3 length: 15 residues. CDR3 sequence reads: CASRRQDTSNYGYTF. DNA of the CDR3: TGCGCCAGCAGACGACAGGATACCTCTAACTATGGCTACACCTTC.